Below, 16 T cell receptor beta chains from the same sample are listed, as sequenced in a study of early stage breast cancer tumors. Assay used: immunoSEQ multiplex PCR; TCRdb lists only in-frame clones, some missing. Of about 58,000 clones listed, more than 60% are singletons. Sequencing was performed on blood. Receptors were obtained from a person aged 30-39 years with breast cancer.

The V gene is TRBV5-1, the J gene TRBJ2-5; TRBD1 matches at 9 bases. Unmatched junction bases numbered 8, after V lost 1 base and J lost 4 bases. The CDR3 consists of 16 residues. Germline CDR1 and CDR2: SGHRS and YFSETQ. CDR3 amino acids: CASSLSQQGAPETQYF. Here the CDR3 DNA reads TGCGCCAGCAGCTTGAGCCAACAGGGGGCCCCAGAGACCCAGTACTTC. Drawing the rest from reference TRBV5-1 and TRBJ2-5, the complete variable domain is KAGVTQTPRYLIKTRGQQVTLSCSPISGHRSVSWYQQTPGQGLQFLFEYFSETQRNKGNFPGRFSGRQFSNSRSEMNVSTLELGDSALYLCASSLSQQGAPETQYFGPGTRLLVL.

The CDR3 nucleotides are TGTGCCAGCAGCTTGAGGGCCAGGGGAGGTTATGGCTACACCTTC. Translating gives CASSLRARGGYGYTF. This chain uses TRBV5-7 with TRBJ1-2, with D possibly matching TRBD1 (6 bases). TRBV5-7 is identified as an open reading frame with a role that is uncertain. The V end lost 1 base, the J end lost 5 bases, and 15 bases lay between the germline ends. This CDR3 contains 15 residues.

The genes are TRBV12-5 and TRBJ2-3; 7 bases match TRBD2. The germline CDR1 and CDR2 sequences are LGHNT and FRNRAP. V was clipped by 0 bases and J by 0 bases; unmatched bases: 12. CDR3 length: 19 amino acids. The CDR3 loop reads CASGLVHDGRTPSTDTQYF. CDR3 DNA sequence: TGTGCTAGTGGTTTGGTACATGACGGGAGGACCCCTAGCACAGATACGCAGTATTTT.

The V gene is TRBV5-1, the J gene TRBJ2-3, with D perhaps TRBD2 (5 bases). V was clipped by 4 bases and J by 2 bases, with 17 bases between them. Germline V gene lookup returns CDR1 SGHRS and CDR2 YFSETQ. This CDR3 comprises 16 residues. For the CDR3, the DNA is TGCGCCAGCAGCCCCACACTAGTAACCCTCACAGATACGCAGTATTTT. The encoded protein is CASSPTLVTLTDTQYF.

The V and J genes are TRBV7-6 and TRBJ2-3, with D maybe TRBD2 (5 bases). The CDR3 loop spans 15 amino acids. The germline V and J ends were trimmed by 4 bases and 6 bases, with 17 bases remaining between them. Germline V gene lookup returns CDR1 SGHVS and CDR2 FNYEAQ. The DNA for the CDR3 is TGTGCCAGCAGCTACAGAACGGGGTTTGGTGATACGCAGTATTTT. Encoded protein: CASSYRTGFGDTQYF.

The CDR3 reads CASSFSGTYNEQFF. The DNA of the CDR3 is TGTGCCAGCAGTTTTTCAGGTACCTACAATGAGCAGTTCTTC. V is TRBV27 and J is TRBJ2-1; D is undetermined. V shed 3 bases and J shed 2 bases, with 8 bases lying between them. Germline V gene lookup returns CDR1 MNHEY and CDR2 SMNVEV (reference sequence). The CDR3 loop spans 14 amino acids.

The V gene is TRBV4-3, the J gene TRBJ2-5; TRBD2 aligns across 14 bases. This CDR3 has 16 residues. V lost 4 bases, J lost 4 bases, and 5 bases stayed unmatched. The germline gives CDR1 LGHNA, CDR2 YSLEER. The CDR3 DNA is TGCGCCAGCAGCCTTCGACTAGCGGGAGGGGTAGAGACCCAGTACTTC. Translated: CASSLRLAGGVETQYF.

The V gene is TRBV5-4, the J gene TRBJ2-7, with 11 bases identical to TRBD1. The V gene's germline CDR1 is SGHNT and CDR2 YYREEE (reference sequence). The length of the CDR3 is 15 residues. The V segment lost 0 bases and the J segment 2 bases; nucleotides outside the gene matches: 1. The CDR3 spells CASSLGGQGAYEQYF. The CDR3 DNA follows: TGTGCCAGCAGCTTGGGGGGACAGGGGGCCTACGAGCAGTACTTC.

This sequence joins TRBV19 and TRBJ2-7; no reliable D call. V lost 4 bases and J 1 base, leaving 5 bases between the germline ends. Germline V gives CDR1 LNHDA, CDR2 SQIVND (reference sequence). The CDR3 is 12 amino acids. The CDR3 sequence is CASSTNSYEQYF. CDR3 DNA sequence: TGTGCCAGTAGTACCAATTCCTACGAGCAGTACTTC.

The chain combines TRBV2 with TRBJ2-7; D is unresolved. Germline-derived CDR1 and CDR2 are SNHLY and FYNNEI. This CDR3 region has 14 residues. The V gene lost 8 bases and the J gene lost 3 bases, with 17 bases spanning the gap. The DNA for the CDR3 is TGTGCCAGCTCCTACCTTGGATCGAACTACGAGCAGTACTTC. This translates into CASSYLGSNYEQYF. Combining the CDR3 with reference TRBV2 and TRBJ2-7 gives the whole variable domain EPEVTQTPSHQVTQMGQEVILRCVPISNHLYFYWYRQILGQKVEFLVSFYNNEISEKSEIFDDQFSVERPDGSNFTLKIRSTKLEDSAMYFCASSYLGSNYEQYFGPGTRLTVT.

The chain combines TRBV23-1 with TRBJ2-1; the match to TRBD2 covers 7 bases. TRBV23-1 is known as an ORF, though its function is uncertain. The CDR3 sequence is 14 residues long. V was pared by 6 bases and J by 4 bases, with 6 bases of the junction left unmatched. The chain's CDR3 is CASRPRRGYNEQFF. The CDR3 nucleotides are TGCGCCAGCAGACCAAGGCGGGGGTACAATGAGCAGTTCTTC.

This clone has more than one count but fewer than ten. The chain carries TRBV19 and TRBJ1-5, with D perhaps matching TRBD1 (5 bases). Germline lookup yields CDR1 LNHDA and CDR2 SQIVND (reference sequence). The V gene lost 8 bases and the J gene lost 7 bases, with 18 bases spanning the gap. This CDR3 is built from 14 residues. CDR3 DNA: TGTGCCAGTGAAGGAGGGGAGGGTGGGCAGCCCCAGCATTTT. Its protein product is CASEGGEGGQPQHF. Supplemented by reference TRBV19 and TRBJ1-5, the full variable domain reads DGGITQSPKYLFRKEGQNVTLSCEQNLNHDAMYWYRQDPGQGLRLIYYSQIVNDFQKGDIAEGYSVSREKKESFPLTVTSAQKNPTAFYLCASEGGEGGQPQHFGDGTRLSIL.

J is TRBJ1-1 and V is TRBV5-1; D is uncertain. The CDR3 sequence is 13 residues long. V was cut by 4 bases and J by 1 base, with 8 bases left in between. Germline V gene data show CDR1 as SGHRS and CDR2 as YFSETQ. The CDR3 nucleotides are TGCGCCAGCAGCCGAGACCCGAACACTGAAGCTTTCTTT. This gives the protein CASSRDPNTEAFF. The full variable domain, rest sourced from reference TRBV5-1 and TRBJ1-1, is KAGVTQTPRYLIKTRGQQVTLSCSPISGHRSVSWYQQTPGQGLQFLFEYFSETQRNKGNFPGRFSGRQFSNSRSEMNVSTLELGDSALYLCASSRDPNTEAFFGQGTRLTVV.

J is TRBJ2-7 and V is TRBV7-9; D is possibly TRBD1 or TRBD2 (5 bases each). The CDR3 sequence is 14 residues long. CDR1 is SEHNR and CDR2 is FQNEAQ in the germline V gene (reference sequence). Between the trimmed V and J ends, which lost 1 base and 5 bases, there was a span of 12 bases. The CDR3 loop is CASSLGGSFNEQYF. In nucleotides, the CDR3 is TGTGCCAGCAGCTTAGGGGGGTCCTTCAACGAGCAGTACTTC.

The chain employs TRBV19 and TRBJ2-3, with 10 bases aligning to TRBD2. Germline values: CDR1 LNHDA, CDR2 SQIVND (reference sequence). Germline trimming cut 10 bases from V and 6 bases from J; bases unmatched to any gene: 7. This CDR3 contains 13 residues. This chain's CDR3 is CATASGRVDTQYF. DNA of the CDR3: TGTGCCACCGCAAGCGGGAGGGTCGATACGCAGTATTTT.

The genes are TRBV11-2 and TRBJ2-1, with 7 bases lining up with TRBD2. The CDR3 has 15 residues. Germline lookup yields CDR1 SGHAT and CDR2 FQNNGV. Trimming removed 3 bases from V and 0 bases from J; junction bases left unmatched: 2. The CDR3 DNA is TGTGCCAGCAGCTTGCGCGGGAGCTCCTACAATGAGCAGTTCTTC. Residues: CASSLRGSSYNEQFF. The full variable domain, in which reference TRBV11-2 and TRBJ2-1 provide the parts outside the CDR3, is EAGVAQSPRYKIIEKRQSVAFWCNPISGHATLYWYQQILGQGPKLLIQFQNNGVVDDSQLPKDRFSAERLKGVDSTLKIQPAKLEDSAVYLCASSLRGSSYNEQFFGPGTRLTVL.